A selection of T cell receptor beta chains follows, all from one sample in a study of blood T cell repertoires in COVID-19. TCRdb's copy holds only in-frame clones and misses some; the assay was immunoSEQ multiplex PCR. This table holds under 300,000 clones, 84% found once. Sequences were obtained from peripheral blood. These receptors were obtained from a woman between 35 and 50 years old who had recovered from COVID-19. The CDR3 runs from the conserved cysteine through the conserved F or W. Fields, in order: J gene, D gene, clone size, V gene, CDR3 DNA, CDR3 protein. The D gene is left open where the match is weak. The size entry is marked missing in some rows and otherwise reads once, few, many or a size class.

j_call: TRBJ2-7
d_call: .
clone_size: .
v_call: TRBV6-6
cdr3_nt: TGTGCCAGCAGACGAAAAGAGTGGAACAGACTAGGGCACTACGAGCAGTACTTC
cdr3_aa: CASRRKEWNRLGHYEQYF

j_call: TRBJ1-2
d_call: TRBD1
clone_size: .
v_call: TRBV7-3
cdr3_nt: TGTGCCAGCAGCGCCGTTCTCGGCTCCGGGACAGGCAAAGGCTACACCTTC
cdr3_aa: CASSAVLGSGTGKGYTF

j_call: TRBJ1-2
d_call: .
clone_size: few
v_call: TRBV7-9
cdr3_nt: TGTGCCAGCAGCTTAGCGCTAGACGCCTATGGCTACACCTTC
cdr3_aa: CASSLALDAYGYTF

j_call: TRBJ1-1
d_call: .
clone_size: once
v_call: TRBV19
cdr3_nt: TGTGCCAGTAGTATTCTCCAGGAAATGAACACTGAAGCTTTCTTT
cdr3_aa: CASSILQEMNTEAFF

j_call: TRBJ2-3
d_call: .
clone_size: .
v_call: TRBV6-5
cdr3_nt: TGTGCCAGCAGTTACTCTGGCAGTAACACAGATACGCAGTATTTT
cdr3_aa: CASSYSGSNTDTQYF

j_call: TRBJ1-1
d_call: TRBD1
clone_size: once
v_call: TRBV12-3/TRBV12-4
cdr3_nt: TGTGCCAGCACCTGGGACAGGAACACTGAAGCTTTCTTT
cdr3_aa: CASTWDRNTEAFF

j_call: TRBJ1-3
d_call: TRBD1
clone_size: .
v_call: TRBV19
cdr3_nt: TGTGCCAGTACTGGGACAGGGGGAAACACCATATATTTT
cdr3_aa: CASTGTGGNTIYF

j_call: TRBJ1-1
d_call: TRBD1
clone_size: .
v_call: TRBV6-6
cdr3_nt: TGTGCCAGCAGTCCGGGACAGGGGCAAACTGAAGCTTTCTTT
cdr3_aa: CASSPGQGQTEAFF

j_call: TRBJ2-1
d_call: .
clone_size: .
v_call: TRBV10-3
cdr3_nt: TGTGCCATCAGTGAGGTGGCAGGGGCCAATGAGCAGTTCTTC
cdr3_aa: CAISEVAGANEQFF

j_call: TRBJ2-1
d_call: TRBD2
clone_size: once
v_call: TRBV27
cdr3_nt: TGTGCCAGCAGTCTCCTAGCGGGGAAATACAATGAGCAGTTCTTC
cdr3_aa: CASSLLAGKYNEQFF

j_call: TRBJ2-2
d_call: .
clone_size: .
v_call: TRBV7-6
cdr3_nt: TGTGCCAGCAGCTTAGGAGTTTGGGCCACAAAATTCCCCAACACCGGGGAGCTGTTTTTT
cdr3_aa: CASSLGVWATKFPNTGELFF

j_call: TRBJ2-4
d_call: TRBD2
clone_size: .
v_call: TRBV7-9
cdr3_nt: TGTGCCAGCAGCTGGGGGACTAGCGATGACATTCAGTACTTC
cdr3_aa: CASSWGTSDDIQYF

j_call: TRBJ1-2
d_call: TRBD1
clone_size: .
v_call: TRBV28
cdr3_nt: TGTGCCAGCATACATACAGGGGGATACTATGGCTACACCTTC
cdr3_aa: CASIHTGGYYGYTF

j_call: TRBJ1-2
d_call: TRBD1
clone_size: .
v_call: TRBV7-9
cdr3_nt: TGTGCCAGCAGCTTAGTAGCACAGGGGGATAACTATGGCTACACCTTC
cdr3_aa: CASSLVAQGDNYGYTF

j_call: TRBJ2-1
d_call: TRBD1
clone_size: .
v_call: TRBV18
cdr3_nt: TGTGCCAGCTCACCAATCTCACAGGGGGCCGGGTCGAATAATGAGCAGTTCTTC
cdr3_aa: CASSPISQGAGSNNEQFF

j_call: TRBJ1-6
d_call: .
clone_size: .
v_call: TRBV4-3
cdr3_nt: TGCGCCAGCAGCCAAGATCTATGGGGGGGAAATTCACCCCTCCACTTT
cdr3_aa: CASSQDLWGGNSPLHF

j_call: TRBJ1-2
d_call: TRBD1
clone_size: .
v_call: TRBV3-1/TRBV3-2
cdr3_nt: TGTGCCAGCAGCCAAGATCTTGGGGGACAGTTCCGGGCTGGCTACACCTTC
cdr3_aa: CASSQDLGGQFRAGYTF

j_call: TRBJ1-4
d_call: .
clone_size: .
v_call: TRBV5-5
cdr3_nt: TGTGCCAGCAGCTTGTCTGGGGGGGAAAAACTGTTTTTT
cdr3_aa: CASSLSGGEKLFF

j_call: TRBJ1-5
d_call: TRBD1
clone_size: .
v_call: TRBV12-3/TRBV12-4
cdr3_nt: TGTGCCAGCAGCCAGACAGGGGATCAGCCCCAGCATTTT
cdr3_aa: CASSQTGDQPQHF

j_call: TRBJ2-3
d_call: TRBD1
clone_size: once
v_call: TRBV6-5
cdr3_nt: TGTGCCAGCAGTTCCGGACAGGGGGCAAAAGATACGCAGTATTTT
cdr3_aa: CASSSGQGAKDTQYF

j_call: TRBJ2-1
d_call: TRBD2
clone_size: few
v_call: TRBV30
cdr3_nt: TGTGCCTGGAGTGTTCCCCGGGCGGGGGGCTTTCACAATGAGCAGTTCTTC
cdr3_aa: CAWSVPRAGGFHNEQFF

j_call: TRBJ1-1
d_call: TRBD1
clone_size: once
v_call: TRBV10-3
cdr3_nt: TGTGCCATCACCGACAGGGGATCGGACACTGAAGCTTTCTTT
cdr3_aa: CAITDRGSDTEAFF

j_call: TRBJ1-2
d_call: .
clone_size: once
v_call: TRBV20-1
cdr3_nt: TGCAGTGCTAGTACGGGACAAGGTGACTATGGCTACACCTTC
cdr3_aa: CSASTGQGDYGYTF

j_call: TRBJ1-1
d_call: .
clone_size: .
v_call: TRBV6-4
cdr3_nt: TGTGCCAGCAGCGCAGGGATGAACACTGAAGCTTTCTTT
cdr3_aa: CASSAGMNTEAFF

j_call: TRBJ2-7
d_call: .
clone_size: once
v_call: TRBV6-1
cdr3_nt: TGTGCCAGCAGTGATGGCAGTCGCGAGCAGTACTTC
cdr3_aa: CASSDGSREQYF

j_call: TRBJ2-3
d_call: TRBD2
clone_size: .
v_call: TRBV10-3
cdr3_nt: TGTGCCAACCGGGGGGAGGGAGCAGATACGCAGTATTTT
cdr3_aa: CANRGEGADTQYF

j_call: TRBJ2-7
d_call: TRBD1
clone_size: few
v_call: TRBV5-1
cdr3_nt: TGCGCCAGCAGCTCTACAGGGGGCTCCTACGAGCAGTACTTC
cdr3_aa: CASSSTGGSYEQYF

j_call: TRBJ2-7
d_call: .
clone_size: .
v_call: TRBV27
cdr3_nt: TGTGCCAGCAGTTTTCGGCAGGGGCGGTACGAGCAGTACTTC
cdr3_aa: CASSFRQGRYEQYF

j_call: TRBJ2-7
d_call: TRBD1
clone_size: .
v_call: TRBV11-1
cdr3_nt: TGTGCCAGCAGGTCGGGGGCCGGGACAGGGGCCGGCGAGCAGTACTTC
cdr3_aa: CASRSGAGTGAGEQYF

j_call: TRBJ1-1
d_call: TRBD1
clone_size: few
v_call: TRBV18
cdr3_nt: TGTGCCAGCTCACCACCGCGGACAGGGGTGAGGAGGACTGAAGCTTTCTTT
cdr3_aa: CASSPPRTGVRRTEAFF